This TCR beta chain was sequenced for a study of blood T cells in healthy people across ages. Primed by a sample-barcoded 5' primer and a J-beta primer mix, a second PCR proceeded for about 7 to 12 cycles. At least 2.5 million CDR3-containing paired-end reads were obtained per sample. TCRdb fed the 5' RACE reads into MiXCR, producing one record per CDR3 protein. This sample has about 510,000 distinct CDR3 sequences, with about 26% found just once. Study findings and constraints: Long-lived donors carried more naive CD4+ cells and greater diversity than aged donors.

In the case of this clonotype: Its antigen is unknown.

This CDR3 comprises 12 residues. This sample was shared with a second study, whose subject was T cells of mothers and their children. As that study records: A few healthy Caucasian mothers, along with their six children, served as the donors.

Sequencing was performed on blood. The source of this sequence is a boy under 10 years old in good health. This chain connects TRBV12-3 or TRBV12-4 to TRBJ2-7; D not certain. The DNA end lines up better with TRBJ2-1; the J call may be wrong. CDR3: CASSLWGPEQFF. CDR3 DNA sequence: TGTGCCAGCAGTTTATGGGGTCCCGAGCAGTTCTTC.